The TCR beta chain under discussion was sequenced for a study of cytomegalovirus exposure and HLA in healthy donors. Study-level results: Association of a missense DCLRE1C variant with TCR beta V- and J-gene trimming was reported in a later analysis. Sequencing probably produced one cluster of sequence variants that were highly shared. TCR beta chains associated with HLA were, in a later analysis, more clonally expanded than equally common others.

As concerns this clone: Its antigen is unidentified. The sample has other DNA sequences that encode this CDR3 too.

Primers: 60 Vbeta forward and 13 Jbeta reverse. Some clones are missing from TCRdb's copy, which holds only in-frame ones; the method was immunoSEQ multiplex PCR. Of some 200,000 clones in the sample, 79% were seen once. Trimming pared 3 bases from V and 3 bases from J, leaving 8 bases between. CDR1 is SEHNR and CDR2 is FQNEAQ in the germline V gene (reference sequence). This CDR3 contains 13 residues. The sample taken for sequencing was PBMCs. The TCR comes from a girl aged 10-17 years in good health and CMV-seropositive. V is TRBV7-9 and J is TRBJ1-1; D unclear. CDR3 coding DNA: TGTGCCAGCAGCTTCAGCGGGGACACTGAAGCTTTCTTT. It is translated as CASSFSGDTEAFF.